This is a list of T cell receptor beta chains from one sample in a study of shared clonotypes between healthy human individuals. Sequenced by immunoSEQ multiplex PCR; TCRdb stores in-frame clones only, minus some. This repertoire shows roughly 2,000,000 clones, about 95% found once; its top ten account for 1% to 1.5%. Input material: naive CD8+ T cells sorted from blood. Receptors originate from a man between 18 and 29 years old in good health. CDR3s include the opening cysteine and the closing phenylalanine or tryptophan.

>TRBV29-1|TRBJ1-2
CSVLDWNYGYTF
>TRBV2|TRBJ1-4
CASRFTGGGEEKLFF
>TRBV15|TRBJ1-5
CATGQEYSNQPQHF
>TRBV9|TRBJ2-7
CASSVDGTPMYEQYF
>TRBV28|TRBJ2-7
CASSFASYEQYF
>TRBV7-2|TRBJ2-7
CASSLDPSSYEQYF
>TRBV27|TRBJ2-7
CASSFSSGQTDYEQYF
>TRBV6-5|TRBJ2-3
CASSYSWEDTQYF
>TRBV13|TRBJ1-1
CASSSGTGGMTEAFF
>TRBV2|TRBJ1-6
CASSEAGSYGTPLHF
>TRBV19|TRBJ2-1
CALKILRNFNNEQFF
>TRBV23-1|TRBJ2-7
CASSPGQEDYEQYF
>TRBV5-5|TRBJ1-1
CASSLGAGSPEAFF
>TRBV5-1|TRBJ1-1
CASSFGTGNTEAFF
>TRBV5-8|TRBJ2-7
CASSFPGWGMYEQYF
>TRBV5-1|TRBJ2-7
CASSLGANTYEQYF
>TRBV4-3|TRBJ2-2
CASSQDSGLASGELFF
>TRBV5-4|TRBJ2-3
CASSSRTRPDTQYF
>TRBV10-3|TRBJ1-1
CAISDQGRLNTEAFF
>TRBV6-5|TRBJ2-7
CASSYELAGGYEQYF
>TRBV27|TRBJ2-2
CASSLGGTGLRELFF
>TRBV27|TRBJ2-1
CASRLDGYNEQFF
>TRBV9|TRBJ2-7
CASSEQGYSYEQYF
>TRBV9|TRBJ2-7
CASSALGLAPTYEQYF
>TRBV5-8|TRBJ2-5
CASSFRGVETQYF
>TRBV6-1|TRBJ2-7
CASIGSGTYEQYF
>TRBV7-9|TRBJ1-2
CASSLERDRIGGNYGYTF
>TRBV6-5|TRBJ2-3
CASRSDIGDTQYF
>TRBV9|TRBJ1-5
CASSPDGARNQPQHF
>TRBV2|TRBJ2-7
CASSEVDLPYEQYF
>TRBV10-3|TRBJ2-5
CAISVGGSGETQYF
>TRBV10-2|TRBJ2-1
CASSATSEGDDNEQFF
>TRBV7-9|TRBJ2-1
CASSSGQGLSYNEQFF
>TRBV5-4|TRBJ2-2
CASSPEGLPNTGELFF
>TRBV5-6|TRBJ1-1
CASSSWGLVVNTEAFF
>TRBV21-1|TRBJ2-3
CARTREQVDTQYF
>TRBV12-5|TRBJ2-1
CASGPTSGNYNEQFF
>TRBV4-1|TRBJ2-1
CASSQDSGGAMDEQFF
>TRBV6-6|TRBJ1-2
CASSFDTPNYGYTF
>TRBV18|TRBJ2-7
CASSPGRESYEQYF
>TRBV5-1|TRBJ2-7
CASSPSYGSLEQYF
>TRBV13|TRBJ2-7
CASSLGGAGRYEQYF
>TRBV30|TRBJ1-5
CAWGDENSNQPQHF
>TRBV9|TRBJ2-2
CASSGRDYDTGELFF
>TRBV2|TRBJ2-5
CASSTGYDETQYF
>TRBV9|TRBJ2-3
CASSEGGLGVDTQYF
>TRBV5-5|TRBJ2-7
CASSSSYYEQYF
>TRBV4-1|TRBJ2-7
CASSQDPGGAIYEQYF
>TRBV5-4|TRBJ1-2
CASSSRGLDGYTF
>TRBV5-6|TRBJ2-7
CASTHGGEAYEQYF
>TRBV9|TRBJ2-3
CASSTPGQGGSDTQYF
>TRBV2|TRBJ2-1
CASSESDPTNEQFF
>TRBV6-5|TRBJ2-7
CASSYTDREGQYF
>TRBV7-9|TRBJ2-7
CASSRELENEQYF
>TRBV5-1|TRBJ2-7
CASSLIAGSYEQYF
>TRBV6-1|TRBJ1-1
CASGDRVSGEAFF
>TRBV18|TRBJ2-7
CASSPQGAEQYF
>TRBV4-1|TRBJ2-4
CASSQGIQNIQYF
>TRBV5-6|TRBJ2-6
CASSPSLPYSGANVLTF
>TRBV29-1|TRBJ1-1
CSVEAGTGWVSEAFF